The next 5 T cell receptor beta chains were all read from a single sample in a study of blood T cell repertoires in COVID-19. Profiling relied on immunoSEQ multiplex PCR, and the TCRdb table lists in-frame clones only, not all of them. The repertoire holds under 250,000 clones, with approximately 86% as singletons. What was sequenced was peripheral blood. These TCRs come from a woman aged 70-85 years with active or convalescent COVID-19.

The chain carries TRBV27 and TRBJ2-1; TRBD2 is a possible D gene (5 bases). The V gene lost 8 bases and the J gene lost 5 bases, with 22 bases spanning the gap. CDR1 and CDR2 (germline): MNHEY, SMNVEV (reference sequence). The CDR3 loop spans 16 amino acids. The CDR3 region is CASSNNRGKTNNEQFF. CDR3 bases: TGTGCCAGCTCCAACAATCGGGGAAAAACTAACAATGAGCAGTTCTTC.

V gene TRBV5-1 combines with J gene TRBJ2-7; 7 bases are a match to TRBD1. The V and J ends lost 4 bases and 0 bases, in that order; junction bases with no gene match: 7. The CDR3 is made up of 15 amino acids. The germline V gene encodes CDR1 SGHRS and CDR2 YFSETQ. DNA of the CDR3: TGCGCCAGCAGCCTAGGGACAGCCCTCTCCTACGAGCAGTACTTC. Its translation: CASSLGTALSYEQYF.

The genes are TRBV6-5 and TRBJ1-2; D ambiguous. With 11 bases removed from V and 8 bases from J, the gap between germline ends came to 15 bases. The CDR3 contains 11 residues. Looked up from germline, CDR1 is MNHEY and CDR2 is SVGAGI. CDR3 nucleotide sequence: TGTGCCGCAACTAACGGGGTAGGCTACACCTTC. Translated: CAATNGVGYTF.

This clone was found once. The CDR3 DNA follows: TGCGCCAGCACACTAACCACCGGGACAATGAACACTGAAGCTTTCTTT. It yields the protein CASTLTTGTMNTEAFF. The gene calls are TRBV5-1 and TRBJ1-1; D is perhaps TRBD1 (6 bases). V shed 6 bases and J shed 0 bases, with 18 bases lying between them. CDR3 length equals 16 residues. Germline V lookup: CDR1 SGHRS, CDR2 YFSETQ.

This sequence joins TRBV4-1 and TRBJ1-3; D is perhaps TRBD1 (5 bases). CDR3 size: 14 residues. Looked up from germline, CDR1 is MGHRA and CDR2 is YSYEKL. The ends were cut back, 4 bases at V and 1 base at J, with 8 bases in the middle. CDR3 loop: CASSLPGSGNTIYF. Here the CDR3 DNA reads TGCGCCAGCAGCCTTCCAGGGTCTGGAAACACCATATATTTT.